One and the same sample provided the 8 T cell receptor beta chains below, sequenced in a study of Graves' ophthalmopathy and Graves' hyperthyroidism. RNA transcripts yielded amplified TCR beta CDR3 regions. The first-round RT-PCR employed HTBI primers together with the Qiagen OneStep RT-PCR kit. A multiplex PCR was then performed as the second round. Using its own MiXCR run on the multiplex PCR reads, TCRdb lists one record per CDR3 protein. The data contain hundreds of thousands of distinct CDR3 sequences, about two fifths of them singletons. The sample was peripheral blood. These receptors originate from an adult man with Graves' ophthalmopathy.

The chain links TRBV9 to TRBJ2-1; D ambiguous. The CDR3 is made up of 12 amino acids. V lost 3 bases and J 3 bases, leaving 4 bases between the germline ends. Germline lookup yields CDR1 SGDLS and CDR2 YYNGEE. CDR3 residues: CASSANYNEQFF. CDR3 DNA sequence: TGTGCCAGCAGCGCGAACTACAATGAGCAGTTCTTC.

The table lists this clonotype with many counts. J is TRBJ1-2 and V is TRBV20-1; TRBD1 aligns across 7 bases. V shed 6 bases, J shed 5 bases, and the junction held 6 bases outside the gene matches. Germline values: CDR1 DFQATT, CDR2 SNEGSKA (reference sequence). The CDR3 sequence is 12 residues long. DNA of the CDR3: TGCAGTGCCATACAGGGGCTGTATGGCTACACCTTC. Protein product: CSAIQGLYGYTF.

In its sample, this clonotype ranks as medium-sized (0.01 to 0.1%). The chain employs TRBV25-1 and TRBJ1-6; 8 positions match TRBD1. Germline lookup yields CDR1 MGHDK and CDR2 SYGVNS. There are 15 residues in the CDR3. V was pared by 0 bases and J by 8 bases, with 3 bases of the junction left unmatched. The CDR3 nucleotides are TGTGCCAGCAGTGAATACCAGGGGGCAGATTCACCCCTCCACTTT. Its protein is CASSEYQGADSPLHF.

Ten or more counts support this clonotype. The V call is TRBV6-5, the J call TRBJ1-6; TRBD1 matches 12 bases. Per germline, CDR1 MNHEY and CDR2 SVGAGI. V gave up 6 bases and J gave up 10 bases; unmatched junction bases: 7. This CDR3 region has 15 residues. The CDR3 DNA is TGTGCCAGCAGCAGGGCCGGGACAGGGGGCTCACCCCTCCACTTT. This translates into CASSRAGTGGSPLHF.

Comment on this clonotype: One end of the junction fails to match germline, which may point to a read error. This chain joins TRBV19 and TRBJ1-5; possibly TRBD1 for D (6 bases). The CDR3 length is 13 residues. Germline CDR1 and CDR2: LNHDA and SQIVND (reference sequence). CDR3 sequence (DNA): TGTGCCAGTACCGACGGACAGAATCAGCTCCAGCATTTT. It codes for CASTDGQNQLQHF.

As concerns this clonotype: A read error may explain this, as a much larger clone is one base away. The chain recombines TRBV16 with TRBJ2-5; D gene ambiguous. Germline CDR1 reads KGHSY; CDR2 reads FQNENV. The CDR3 is made up of 13 amino acids. CDR3 in amino acids: CASSQRLQGTQYF. CDR3 coding DNA: TGTGCCAGCAGCCAACGGCTACAAGGGACCCAGTACTTC.

This clonotype was recorded at least ten times. The chain carries TRBV19 and TRBJ1-1; D uncertain. Per germline, CDR1 LNHDA and CDR2 SQIVND (reference sequence). The CDR3 runs 13 residues. V was shortened by 3 bases and J by 5 bases, with 10 bases between the two germline ends. CDR3 DNA sequence: TGTGCCAGTAGTATCGGGGTTTCTACTGAAGCTTTCTTT. It encodes CASSIGVSTEAFF.

This chain connects TRBV10-3 to TRBJ2-2; 8 bases are a match to TRBD1. This CDR3 contains 17 residues. Germline-derived CDR1 and CDR2 are ENHRY and SYGVKD. Germline trimming cut 1 base from V and 7 bases from J; bases unmatched to any gene: 11. CDR3 coding DNA: TGTGCCATCAGTGAGTTGGTAGAGGGACAGGTGAACGGGGAGCTGTTTTTT. It specifies CAISELVEGQVNGELFF.